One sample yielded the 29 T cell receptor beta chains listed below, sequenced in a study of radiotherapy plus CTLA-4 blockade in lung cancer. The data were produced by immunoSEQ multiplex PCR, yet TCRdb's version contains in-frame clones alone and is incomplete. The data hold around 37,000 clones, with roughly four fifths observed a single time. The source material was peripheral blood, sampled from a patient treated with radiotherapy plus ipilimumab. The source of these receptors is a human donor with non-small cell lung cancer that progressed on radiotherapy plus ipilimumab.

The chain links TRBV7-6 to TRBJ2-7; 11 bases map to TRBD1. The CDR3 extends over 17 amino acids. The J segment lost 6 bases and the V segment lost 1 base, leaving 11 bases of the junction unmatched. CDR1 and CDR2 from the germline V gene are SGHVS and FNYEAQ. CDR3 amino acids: CASSLGPTGTGGIEQYF. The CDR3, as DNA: TGTGCCAGCAGCTTAGGCCCCACCGGGACAGGGGGTATCGAGCAGTACTTC.

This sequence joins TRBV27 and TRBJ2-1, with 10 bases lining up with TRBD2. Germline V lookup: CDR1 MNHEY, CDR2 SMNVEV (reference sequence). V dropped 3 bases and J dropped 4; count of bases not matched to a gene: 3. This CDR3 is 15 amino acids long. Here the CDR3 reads CASSFELAGYNEQFF. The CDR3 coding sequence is TGTGCCAGCAGTTTTGAACTAGCGGGGTACAATGAGCAGTTCTTC.

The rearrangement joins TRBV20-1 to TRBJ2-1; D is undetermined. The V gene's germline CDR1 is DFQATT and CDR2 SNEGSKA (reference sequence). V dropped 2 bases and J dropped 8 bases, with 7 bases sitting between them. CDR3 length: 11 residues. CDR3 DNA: TGCAGTGCTAGACCCCGGGATGAGCAGTTCTTC. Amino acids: CSARPRDEQFF.

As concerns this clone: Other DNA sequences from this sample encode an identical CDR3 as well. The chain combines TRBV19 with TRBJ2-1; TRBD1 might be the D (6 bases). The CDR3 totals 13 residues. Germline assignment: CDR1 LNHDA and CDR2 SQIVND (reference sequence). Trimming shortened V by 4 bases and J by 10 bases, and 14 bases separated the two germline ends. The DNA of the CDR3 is TGTGCCAGTAGTACCCAGGGGTTTGGCGAGCAGTTCTTC. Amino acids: CASSTQGFGEQFF.

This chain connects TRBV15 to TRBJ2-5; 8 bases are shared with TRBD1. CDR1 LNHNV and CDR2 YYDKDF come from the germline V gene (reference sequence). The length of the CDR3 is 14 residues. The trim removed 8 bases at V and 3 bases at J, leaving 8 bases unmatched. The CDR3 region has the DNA TGTGCCACCCGCGGCCCAGGGGGCAAAGAGACCCAGTACTTC. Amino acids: CATRGPGGKETQYF.

The chain's CDR3 is CASSPVDSYGYTF. CDR3 sequence (DNA): TGTGCCAGCAGCCCGGTGGACAGCTATGGCTACACCTTC. The gene calls are TRBV9 and TRBJ1-2; weak D call: TRBD1 (6 bases). Trimming stripped 4 bases from V and 4 bases from J, with 11 bases between. The CDR3 runs 13 residues. Germline V CDR1 and CDR2: SGDLS, YYNGEE.

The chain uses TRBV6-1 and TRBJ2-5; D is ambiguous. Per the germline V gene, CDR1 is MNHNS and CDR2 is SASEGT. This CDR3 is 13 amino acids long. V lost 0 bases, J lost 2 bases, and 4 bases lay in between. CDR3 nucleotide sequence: TGTGCCAGCAGTGAAGCCACGCAAGAGACCCAGTACTTC. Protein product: CASSEATQETQYF.

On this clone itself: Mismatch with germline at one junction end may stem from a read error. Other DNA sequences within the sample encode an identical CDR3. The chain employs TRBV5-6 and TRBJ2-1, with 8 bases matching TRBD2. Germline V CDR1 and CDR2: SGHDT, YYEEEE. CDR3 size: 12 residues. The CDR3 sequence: CASSGGRNEQFF. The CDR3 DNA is TGTGCTAGCAGCGGGGGCCGGAATGAGCAGTTCTTC.

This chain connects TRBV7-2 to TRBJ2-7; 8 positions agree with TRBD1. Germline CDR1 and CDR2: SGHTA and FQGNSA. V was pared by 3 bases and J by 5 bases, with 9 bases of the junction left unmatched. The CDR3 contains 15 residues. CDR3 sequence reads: CASSFIRAGGNEQYF. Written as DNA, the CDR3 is TGTGCCAGCAGCTTCATAAGGGCAGGGGGCAACGAGCAGTACTTC.

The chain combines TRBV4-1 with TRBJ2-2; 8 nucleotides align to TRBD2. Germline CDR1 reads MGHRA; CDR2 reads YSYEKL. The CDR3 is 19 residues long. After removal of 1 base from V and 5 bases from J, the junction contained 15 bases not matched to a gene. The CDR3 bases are TGCGCCAGCAGCCAAGTTCCAACCGGGAGGGGTCTGGGTACCGGGGAGCTGTTTTTT. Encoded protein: CASSQVPTGRGLGTGELFF.

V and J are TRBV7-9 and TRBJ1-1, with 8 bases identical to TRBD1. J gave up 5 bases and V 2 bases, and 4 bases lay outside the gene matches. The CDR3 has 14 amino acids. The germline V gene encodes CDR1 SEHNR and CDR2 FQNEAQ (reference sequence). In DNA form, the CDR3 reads TGTGCCAGCAGCTTACAGGGGGCGTGGACTGAAGCTTTCTTT. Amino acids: CASSLQGAWTEAFF.

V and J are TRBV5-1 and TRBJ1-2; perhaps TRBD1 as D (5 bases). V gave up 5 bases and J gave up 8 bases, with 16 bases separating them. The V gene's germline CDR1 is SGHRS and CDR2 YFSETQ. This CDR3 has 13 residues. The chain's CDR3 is CASSSDSKGGYTF. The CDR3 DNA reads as TGCGCCAGCAGTTCCGACAGCAAGGGGGGCTACACCTTC.

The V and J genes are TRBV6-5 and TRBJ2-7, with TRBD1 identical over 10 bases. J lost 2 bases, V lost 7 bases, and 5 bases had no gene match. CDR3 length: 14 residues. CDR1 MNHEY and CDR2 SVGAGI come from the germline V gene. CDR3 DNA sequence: TGTGCCAGCAACCCCGGGACAGGGGCCTACGAGCAGTACTTC. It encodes CASNPGTGAYEQYF.

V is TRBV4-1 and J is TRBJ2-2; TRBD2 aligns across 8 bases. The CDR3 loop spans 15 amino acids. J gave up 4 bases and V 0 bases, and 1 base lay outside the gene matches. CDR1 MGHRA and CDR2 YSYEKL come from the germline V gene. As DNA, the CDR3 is TGCGCCAGCAGCCAAGAAGCGGGGGTCACCGGGGAGCTGTTTTTT. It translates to CASSQEAGVTGELFF.

The CDR3 bases are TGCGCCAGCAGCCAAGATCAACGAGACCAACTACCGAACACTGAAGCTTTCTTT. Its protein product is CASSQDQRDQLPNTEAFF. The V gene is TRBV4-1, the J gene TRBJ1-1, with no clear D. This CDR3 is built from 18 residues. Trimming stripped 0 bases from V and 1 base from J, with 18 bases between. The germline CDR1 and CDR2 sequences are MGHRA and YSYEKL.

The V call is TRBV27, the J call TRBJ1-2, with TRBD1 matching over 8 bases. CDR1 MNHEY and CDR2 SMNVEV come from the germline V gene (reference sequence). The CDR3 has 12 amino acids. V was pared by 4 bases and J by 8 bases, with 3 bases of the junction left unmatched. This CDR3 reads CASSSQGVGYTF. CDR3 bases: TGTGCCAGCAGTTCACAGGGGGTCGGCTACACCTTC.

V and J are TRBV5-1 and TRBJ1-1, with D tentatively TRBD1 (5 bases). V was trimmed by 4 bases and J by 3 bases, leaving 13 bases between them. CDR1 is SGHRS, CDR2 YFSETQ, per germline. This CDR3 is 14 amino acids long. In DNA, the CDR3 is TGCGCCAGCAGCCCAAGCGGGGGGGACACTGAAGCTTTCTTT. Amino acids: CASSPSGGDTEAFF.

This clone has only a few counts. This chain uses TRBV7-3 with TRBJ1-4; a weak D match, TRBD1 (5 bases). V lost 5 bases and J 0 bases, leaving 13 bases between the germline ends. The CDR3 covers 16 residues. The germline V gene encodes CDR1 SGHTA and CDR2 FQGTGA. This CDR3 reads CASSPGGASTNEKLFF. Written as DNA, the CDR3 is TGTGCCAGCAGCCCAGGAGGGGCCTCAACTAATGAAAAACTGTTTTTT.

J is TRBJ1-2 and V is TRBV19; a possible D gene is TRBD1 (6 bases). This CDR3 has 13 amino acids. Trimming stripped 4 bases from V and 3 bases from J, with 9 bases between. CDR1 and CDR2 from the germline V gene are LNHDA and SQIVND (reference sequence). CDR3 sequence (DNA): TGTGCCAGTAGTACTGGGGGGCACTATGGCTACACCTTC. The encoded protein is CASSTGGHYGYTF.

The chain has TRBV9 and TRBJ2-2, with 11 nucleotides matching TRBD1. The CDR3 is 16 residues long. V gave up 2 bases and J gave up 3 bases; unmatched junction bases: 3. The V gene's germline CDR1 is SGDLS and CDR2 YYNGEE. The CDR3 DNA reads TGTGCCAGCAGCGTGGCGGGACAGGGGGACACCGGGGAGCTGTTTTTT. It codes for CASSVAGQGDTGELFF.

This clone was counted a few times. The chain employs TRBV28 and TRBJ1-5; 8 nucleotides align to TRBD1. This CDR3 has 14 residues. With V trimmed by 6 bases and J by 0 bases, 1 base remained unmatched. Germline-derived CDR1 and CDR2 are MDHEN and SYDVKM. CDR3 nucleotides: TGTGCCAGCAGACAGGGGGTTAGCAATCAGCCCCAGCATTTT. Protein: CASRQGVSNQPQHF.

CDR3 in amino acids: CASSQDWGVGTDTQYF. For the CDR3, the DNA is TGCGCCAGCAGCCAAGATTGGGGCGTAGGCACAGATACGCAGTATTTT. The chain is built from TRBV4-3 and TRBJ2-3; maybe TRBD1 (5 bases). Germline lookup yields CDR1 LGHNA and CDR2 YSLEER. The V and J ends lost 0 bases and 1 base respectively, with 11 bases between them. The CDR3 has 16 amino acids.

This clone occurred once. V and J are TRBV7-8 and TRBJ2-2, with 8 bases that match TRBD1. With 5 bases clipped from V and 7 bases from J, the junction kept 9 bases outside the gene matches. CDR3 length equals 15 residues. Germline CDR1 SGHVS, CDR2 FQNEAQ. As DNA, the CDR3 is TGTGCCAGCAGCAAAGGACAGGGTCTAATCGGGGAGCTGTTTTTT. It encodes CASSKGQGLIGELFF. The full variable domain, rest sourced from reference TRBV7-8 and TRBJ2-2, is GAGVSQSPRYKVAKRGQDVALRCDPISGHVSLFWYQQALGQGPEFLTYFQNEAQLDKSGLPSDRFFAERPEGSVSTLKIQRTQQEDSAVYLCASSKGQGLIGELFFGEGSRLTVL.

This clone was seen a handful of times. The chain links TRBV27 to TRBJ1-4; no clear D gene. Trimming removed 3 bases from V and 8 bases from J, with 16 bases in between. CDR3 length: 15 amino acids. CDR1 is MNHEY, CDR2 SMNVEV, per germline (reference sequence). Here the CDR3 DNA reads TGTGCCAGCAGTTTTTACGGGTCTCCGGGCGAAAAACTGTTTTTT. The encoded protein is CASSFYGSPGEKLFF. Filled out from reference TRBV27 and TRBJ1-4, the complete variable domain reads EAQVTQNPRYLITVTGKKLTVTCSQNMNHEYMSWYRQDPGLGLRQIYYSMNVEVTDKGDVPEGYKVSRKEKRNFPLILESPSPNQTSLYFCASSFYGSPGEKLFFGSGTQLSVL.

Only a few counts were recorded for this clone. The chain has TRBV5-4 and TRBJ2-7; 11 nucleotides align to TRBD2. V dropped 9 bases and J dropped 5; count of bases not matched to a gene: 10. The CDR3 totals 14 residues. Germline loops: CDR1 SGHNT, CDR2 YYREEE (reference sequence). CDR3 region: CAIPIAGGSHEQYF. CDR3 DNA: TGTGCCATCCCGATAGCGGGAGGGTCCCACGAGCAGTACTTC.

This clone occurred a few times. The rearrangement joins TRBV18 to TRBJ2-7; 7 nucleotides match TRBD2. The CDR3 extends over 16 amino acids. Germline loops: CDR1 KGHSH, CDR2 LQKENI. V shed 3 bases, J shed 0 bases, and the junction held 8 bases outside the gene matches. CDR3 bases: TGTGCCAGCTCACCCCAGCCTAGCGGAACCTCCTACGAGCAGTACTTC. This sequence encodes CASSPQPSGTSYEQYF.

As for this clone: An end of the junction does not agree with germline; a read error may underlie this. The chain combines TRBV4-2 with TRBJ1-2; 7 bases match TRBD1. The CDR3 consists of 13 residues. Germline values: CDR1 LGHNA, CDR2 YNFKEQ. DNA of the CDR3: TGTGCCAGCAGCCAGGAAATCCGGGACAGCCTAAGCTTC. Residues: CASSQEIRDSLSF.

The CDR3 bases are TGTGCCAGCAGCCAAGACCCAGGGACCTACGAGCAGTACTTC. It specifies CASSQDPGTYEQYF. The chain has TRBV14 and TRBJ2-7; D may be TRBD1 (5 bases). This CDR3 region has 14 residues. The V gene's germline CDR1 is SGHDN and CDR2 FVKESK. Trimming pared 0 bases from V and 2 bases from J, leaving 8 bases between.

CDR3 region: CASRFGLSGGFLTDTQYF. The CDR3 DNA reads TGTGCAAGTCGCTTTGGCCTTAGCGGGGGGTTCCTAACAGATACGCAGTATTTT. The V gene is TRBV12-2, the J gene TRBJ2-3; the table assigns TRBD2, which was not confirmed against the DNA. TRBV12-2 is deemed a pseudogene. The CDR3 contains 18 residues.